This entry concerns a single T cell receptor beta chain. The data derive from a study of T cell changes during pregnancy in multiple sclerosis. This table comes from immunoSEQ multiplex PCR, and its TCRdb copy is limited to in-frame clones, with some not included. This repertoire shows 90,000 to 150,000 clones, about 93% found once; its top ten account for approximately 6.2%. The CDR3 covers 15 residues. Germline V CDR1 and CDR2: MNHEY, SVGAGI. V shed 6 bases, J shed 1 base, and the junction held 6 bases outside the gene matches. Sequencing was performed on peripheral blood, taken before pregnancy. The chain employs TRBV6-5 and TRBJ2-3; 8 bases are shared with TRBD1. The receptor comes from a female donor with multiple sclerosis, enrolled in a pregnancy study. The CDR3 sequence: CASRMTGARTDTQYF. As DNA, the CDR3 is TGTGCCAGCAGGATGACAGGGGCCCGCACAGATACGCAGTATTTT.